This T cell receptor beta chain was sequenced for a study of cytomegalovirus exposure and HLA in healthy donors. On this clone: Its antigen is unknown.

Overall study results and limits: Most TCR sequences proved rare, with some public TCRs found in many donors.

The CDR3 covers 16 residues. V trimming: 1 base; J trimming: 5 bases; junction bases outside the gene matches: 10. Germline CDR1 is SGHDN and CDR2 is FVKESK. Method: immunoSEQ multiplex PCR; TCRdb's copy keeps in-frame clones and lacks some. The table includes roughly 150,000 clones, around 89% detected once. This TCR was sampled from a man aged 18 to 29 in good health and CMV-seronegative. Sequenced sample: PBMCs. This sequence joins TRBV14 and TRBJ1-2, with 7 nucleotides matching TRBD1. CDR3 in DNA: TGTGCCAGCAGCCAAGGAGGGGCAGGGGGATGGTATGGCTACACCTTC. This sequence encodes CASSQGGAGGWYGYTF.